This T cell receptor (beta chain) comes out of a study of spatial heterogeneity in lung cancer. Study in general: Detection of beta-chain sequences consistently exceeded that of alpha-chain sequences.

Germline CDR1 reads SGHTA; CDR2 reads FQGNSA. CDR3 length: 15 amino acids. The trim removed 5 bases at V and 7 bases at J, leaving 7 bases unmatched. The library protocol tagged each TCR cDNA with a unique molecular identifier. Via MiXCR, TCRdb re-called the 5' RACE reads, giving one row per CDR3 protein. This table has about 75,000 distinct CDR3 sequences, about an eighth appearing once. Time point of the sample: sample taken at primary tumor resection. TCRs were sequenced from unsorted whole RNA of tumor, nontumor lung or PBMC. The cohort: some 70 early-stage, untreated non-small cell lung cancer patients.

This chain uses TRBV7-2 with TRBJ2-1; 11 positions agree with TRBD2. The source material was PBMCs, sampled at surgery. This receptor was taken from a male donor with early-stage non-small cell lung cancer. In DNA, the CDR3 is TGTGCCAGCAGCCGGACCCGGACTAGCGGGAATGAGCAGTTCTTC. It is translated as CASSRTRTSGNEQFF.